This T cell receptor (beta chain) was observed in a study of radiation and T cells in renal cell carcinoma. The data were produced by immunoSEQ multiplex PCR, yet TCRdb's version contains in-frame clones alone and is incomplete. The profile shows over 12,000 clones, approximately 60% of them singletons. Treatment denoted: treatment-naive control, cytoreductive nephrectomy. The clonotype originates from a man between 60 and 75 years old with renal cell carcinoma. Specimen: tumor tissue, collected from a patient whose treatment was nephrectomy without radiotherapy.

Written as DNA, the CDR3 is TGTGCCACCAGACAAGGGGGGTCCGGAAACACCATATATTTT. Translated: CATRQGGSGNTIYF. This chain connects TRBV15 to TRBJ1-3; the D gene is possibly TRBD1 (6 bases). CDR3 length: 14 residues. Trimming removed 6 bases from V and 4 bases from J, with 13 bases in between. Germline V lookup: CDR1 LNHNV, CDR2 YYDKDF (reference sequence).